What follows are 8 T cell receptor beta chains derived from one specimen sequenced in a study of CD8+ T cells in alopecia areata (dated by TCRdb to 2016 to 2019). Libraries came from the immunoSEQ multiplex PCR assay. To provide template for TCR sequencing, every sample had RNA extracted and reverse transcribed into cDNA. TCRdb provides this immuneACCESS table in a form limited to in-frame rearrangements. Some clones are lacking; in checked studies, under half of them reflect an unresolved V gene, and why the rest are absent is not known. The sample table shows 180,000 or so clones, and roughly 64% are seen once. Of the sample, roughly 5.8% falls within the top ten clones. This sample's time point label indicates: 24 weeks on oral tofacitinib. The treatment or condition label here, explained by the study, means: oral pan-JAK inhibitor, 5-10 mg twice daily. The source material was CD4+ T cells sorted from blood, sampled at week 24, from a patient treated with tofacitinib. These receptors originate from a human donor with alopecia areata.

This clone has more than one count but fewer than ten. The chain carries TRBV9 and TRBJ2-1; D unclear. CDR1 is SGDLS and CDR2 is YYNGEE in the germline V gene. This CDR3 has 12 residues. V lost 0 bases and J lost 6, with 4 bases in between. In nucleotides, the CDR3 is TGTGCCAGCAGCGTAGGAAGCAATGAGCAGTTCTTC. It translates to CASSVGSNEQFF.

This clone was seen a handful of times. The chain recombines TRBV7-3 with TRBJ2-1; 10 positions match TRBD1. Germline V lookup: CDR1 SGHTA, CDR2 FQGTGA. The CDR3 covers 13 residues. The J segment lost 14 bases and the V segment lost 5 bases, leaving 9 bases of the junction unmatched. This CDR3 reads CASSPRTGGLEFF. CDR3 bases: TGTGCCAGCAGCCCCCGGACAGGGGGGCTGGAGTTCTTC.

This chain uses TRBV10-3 with TRBJ2-2, with 11 bases matching TRBD1. CDR1 and CDR2 (germline): ENHRY, SYGVKD. Trimming at V came to 6 bases and at J to 2 bases, leaving 2 bases not matched to a gene. The CDR3 has 15 amino acids. The CDR3 region has the DNA TGTGCCATCAGAAGGACAGGGGGCAACACCGGGGAGCTGTTTTTT. Protein sequence: CAIRRTGGNTGELFF.

The rearrangement links TRBV15 to TRBJ1-5, with D perhaps matching TRBD1 (6 bases). Germline CDR1 reads LNHNV; CDR2 reads YYDKDF (reference sequence). This CDR3 has 12 amino acids. V was shortened by 6 bases and J by 5 bases, with 8 bases between the two germline ends. The CDR3 DNA sequence: TGTGCCACCAGTGCAGGGGATCAGCCCCAGCATTTT. As protein: CATSAGDQPQHF.

The chain is built from TRBV4-3 and TRBJ1-2, with a weak D call TRBD1 (5 bases). From germline, CDR1 is LGHNA and CDR2 YSLEER. V was trimmed by 1 base and J by 2 bases, leaving 8 bases between them. This CDR3 is built from 14 residues. CDR3 loop: CASSQAGRNYGYTF. CDR3 DNA sequence: TGCGCCAGCAGCCAAGCAGGGAGGAACTATGGCTACACCTTC.

The V gene is TRBV25-1, the J gene TRBJ2-3; a possible D gene is TRBD1 (5 bases). The CDR3 runs 13 residues. Germline V gene lookup returns CDR1 MGHDK and CDR2 SYGVNS. The V end was cut by 6 bases, the J end by 1 base, with 8 bases between. The CDR3 sequence: CASSSQGTDTQYF. The CDR3 DNA reads TGTGCCAGCAGCTCACAGGGCACAGATACGCAGTATTTT.

The chain uses TRBV30 and TRBJ2-7; D may be TRBD2 (6 bases). CDR3 length equals 14 residues. V was trimmed by 3 bases and J by 7 bases, leaving 19 bases between them. Germline V gene data show CDR1 as GTSNPN and CDR2 as SVGIG (reference sequence). The CDR3 protein is CAWRQDTIRGEQYF. Here the CDR3 DNA reads TGTGCCTGGAGACAGGACACTATACGGGGGGAGCAGTACTTC.

The V and J genes are TRBV5-4 and TRBJ2-1; D might be TRBD2 (6 bases). Between the trimmed V and J ends, which lost 1 base and 8 bases, there was a span of 16 bases. The length of the CDR3 is 15 residues. Germline V gives CDR1 SGHNT, CDR2 YYREEE (reference sequence). CDR3 in amino acids: CASSLPQSPGDEQFF. The CDR3 DNA sequence: TGTGCCAGCAGCTTGCCCCAATCGCCGGGGGATGAGCAGTTCTTC.